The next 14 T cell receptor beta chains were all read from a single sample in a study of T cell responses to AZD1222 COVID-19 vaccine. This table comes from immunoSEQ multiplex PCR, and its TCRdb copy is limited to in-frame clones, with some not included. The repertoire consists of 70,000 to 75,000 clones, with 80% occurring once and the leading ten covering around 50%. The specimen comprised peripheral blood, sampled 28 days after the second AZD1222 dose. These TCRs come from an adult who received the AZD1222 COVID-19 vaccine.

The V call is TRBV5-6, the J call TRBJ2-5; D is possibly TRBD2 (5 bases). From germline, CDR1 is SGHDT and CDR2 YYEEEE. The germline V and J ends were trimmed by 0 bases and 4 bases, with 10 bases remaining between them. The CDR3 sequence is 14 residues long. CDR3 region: CASSLALRVETQYF. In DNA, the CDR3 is TGTGCCAGCAGCTTGGCTTTGAGGGTAGAGACCCAGTACTTC.

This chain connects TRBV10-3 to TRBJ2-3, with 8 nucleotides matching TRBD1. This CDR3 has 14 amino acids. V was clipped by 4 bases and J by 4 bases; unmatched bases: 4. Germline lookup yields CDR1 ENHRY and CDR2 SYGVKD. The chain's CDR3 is CAISGTGIADTQYF. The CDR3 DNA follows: TGTGCCATCAGTGGGACAGGGATAGCAGATACGCAGTATTTT.

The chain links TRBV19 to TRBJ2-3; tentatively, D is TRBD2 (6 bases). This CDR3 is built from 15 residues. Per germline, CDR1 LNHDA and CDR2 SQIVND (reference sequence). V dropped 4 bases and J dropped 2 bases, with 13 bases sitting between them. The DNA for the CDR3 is TGTGCCAGTAGTAATCTACAGGACTACACAGATACGCAGTATTTT. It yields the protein CASSNLQDYTDTQYF.

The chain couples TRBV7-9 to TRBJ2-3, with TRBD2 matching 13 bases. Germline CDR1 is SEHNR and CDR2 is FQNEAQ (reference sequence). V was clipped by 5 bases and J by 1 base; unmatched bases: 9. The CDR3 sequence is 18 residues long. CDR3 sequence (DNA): TGTGCCAGCAGCCCGGGACTAGCGGGATTAGGCCGCACAGATACGCAGTATTTT. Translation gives CASSPGLAGLGRTDTQYF.

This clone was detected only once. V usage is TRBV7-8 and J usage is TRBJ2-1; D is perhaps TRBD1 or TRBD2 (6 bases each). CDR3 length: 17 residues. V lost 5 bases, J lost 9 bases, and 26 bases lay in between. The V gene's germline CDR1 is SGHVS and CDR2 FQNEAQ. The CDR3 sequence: CASSHHLGGARAVEQFF. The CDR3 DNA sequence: TGTGCCAGCAGCCACCACCTGGGGGGCGCCCGGGCCGTTGAGCAGTTCTTC.

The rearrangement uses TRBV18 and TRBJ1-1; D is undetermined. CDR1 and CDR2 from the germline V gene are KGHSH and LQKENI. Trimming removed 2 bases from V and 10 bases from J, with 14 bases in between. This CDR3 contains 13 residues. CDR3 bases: TGTGCCAGCTCACCAACGGAAGAGGTGTCAGCTTTCTTT. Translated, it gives CASSPTEEVSAFF. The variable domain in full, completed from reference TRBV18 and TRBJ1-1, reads NAGVMQNPRHLVRRRGQEARLRCSPMKGHSHVYWYRQLPEEGLKFMVYLQKENIIDESGMPKERFSAEFPKEGPSILRIQQVVRGDSAAYFCASSPTEEVSAFFGQGTRLTVV.

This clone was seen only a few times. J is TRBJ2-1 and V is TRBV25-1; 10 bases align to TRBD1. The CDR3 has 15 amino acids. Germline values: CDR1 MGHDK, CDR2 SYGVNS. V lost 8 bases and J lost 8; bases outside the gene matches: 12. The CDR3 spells CASAHTGTGADEQFF. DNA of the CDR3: TGTGCCAGCGCACATACCGGGACAGGGGCCGATGAGCAGTTCTTC.

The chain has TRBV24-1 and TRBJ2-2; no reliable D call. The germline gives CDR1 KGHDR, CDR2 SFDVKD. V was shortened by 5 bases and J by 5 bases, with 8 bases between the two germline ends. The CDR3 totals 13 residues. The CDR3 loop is CATSAPSTGELFF. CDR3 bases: TGTGCCACCAGTGCCCCCTCGACCGGGGAGCTGTTTTTT.

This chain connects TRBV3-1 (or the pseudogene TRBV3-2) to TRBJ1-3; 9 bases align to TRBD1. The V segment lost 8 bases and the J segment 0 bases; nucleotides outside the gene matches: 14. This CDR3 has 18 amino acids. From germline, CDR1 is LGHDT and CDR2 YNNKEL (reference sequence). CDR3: CASQLGQGSGNSGNTIYF. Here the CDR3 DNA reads TGTGCCAGCCAGCTTGGACAGGGGTCCGGGAACTCTGGAAACACCATATATTTT.

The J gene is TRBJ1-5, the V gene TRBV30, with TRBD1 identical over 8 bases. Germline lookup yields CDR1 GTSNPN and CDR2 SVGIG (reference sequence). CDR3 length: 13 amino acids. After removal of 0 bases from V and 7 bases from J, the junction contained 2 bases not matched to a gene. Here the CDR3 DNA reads TGTGCCTGGAGTGTACAGGGGGAACAGCCCCAGCATTTT. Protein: CAWSVQGEQPQHF.

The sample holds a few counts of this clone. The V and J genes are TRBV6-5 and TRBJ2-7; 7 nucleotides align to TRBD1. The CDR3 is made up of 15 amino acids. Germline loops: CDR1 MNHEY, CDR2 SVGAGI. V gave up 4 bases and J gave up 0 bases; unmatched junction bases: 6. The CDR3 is CASSSDRAGSYEQYF. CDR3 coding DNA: TGTGCCAGCAGTTCCGACAGGGCGGGCTCCTACGAGCAGTACTTC.

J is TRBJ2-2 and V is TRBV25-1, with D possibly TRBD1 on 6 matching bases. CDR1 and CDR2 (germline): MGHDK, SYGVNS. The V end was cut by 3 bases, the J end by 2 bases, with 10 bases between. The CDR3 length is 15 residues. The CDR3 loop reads CASSEVGGNTGELFF. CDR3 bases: TGTGCCAGCAGTGAGGTAGGGGGTAACACCGGGGAGCTGTTTTTT.

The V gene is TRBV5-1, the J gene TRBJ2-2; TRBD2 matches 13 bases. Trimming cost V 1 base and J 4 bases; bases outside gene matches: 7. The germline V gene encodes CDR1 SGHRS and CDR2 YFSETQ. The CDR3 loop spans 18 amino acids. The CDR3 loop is CASSLSGLAGVVTGELFF. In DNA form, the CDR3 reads TGCGCCAGCAGCTTGTCAGGACTAGCGGGGGTTGTCACCGGGGAGCTGTTTTTT.

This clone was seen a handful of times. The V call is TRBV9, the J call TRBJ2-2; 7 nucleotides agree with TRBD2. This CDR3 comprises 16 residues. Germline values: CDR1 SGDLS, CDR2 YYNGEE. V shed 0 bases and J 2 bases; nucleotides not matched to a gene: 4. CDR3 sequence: CASSVVAGVNTGELFF. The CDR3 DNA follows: TGTGCCAGCAGCGTAGTTGCGGGGGTAAACACCGGGGAGCTGTTTTTT.